These T cell receptor beta chains were read from a single sample in a study of T cells in tuberculosis. Sequenced by immunoSEQ multiplex PCR; TCRdb stores in-frame clones only, minus some. This sample carries about 33,000 clones, 70% to 90% of them seen once, and the ten largest clones take approximately 5.1%. The specimen comprised PBMCs, sampled at tuberculosis diagnosis. The receptors shown here come from an adult with tuberculosis. CDR3s include the opening cysteine and the closing phenylalanine or tryptophan. D genes are given only for firm matches. Rows may omit the clone size; those that give it use once, few, many or a size class.

j_call: TRBJ2-1
cdr3_length: 15
v_call: TRBV5-1
clone_size: -
d_call: TRBD1
cdr3_nt: TGCGCCAGCAGCCCACAGGGGGCGAGCTACAATGAGCAGTTCTTC
cdr3_aa: CASSPQGASYNEQFF

j_call: TRBJ1-1
cdr3_length: 13
v_call: TRBV7-9
clone_size: -
d_call: -
cdr3_nt: TGTGCCAGCAGCCCCGGGACAAGCACTGAAGCTTTCTTT
cdr3_aa: CASSPGTSTEAFF

j_call: TRBJ2-5
cdr3_length: 14
v_call: TRBV10-1
clone_size: few
d_call: -
cdr3_nt: TGCGCCAGCAGCCTATCCGGGACACAAGAGACCCAGTACTTC
cdr3_aa: CASSLSGTQETQYF

j_call: TRBJ2-7
cdr3_length: 15
v_call: TRBV11-1
clone_size: -
d_call: -
cdr3_nt: TGTGCCAGCAGCTTAGGGCCAGCGGAAGGGTACGAGCAGTACTTC
cdr3_aa: CASSLGPAEGYEQYF

j_call: TRBJ2-5
cdr3_length: 15
v_call: TRBV6-6
clone_size: -
d_call: -
cdr3_nt: TGTGCCAGCAGTTATCAGGCCATCTCTGTTGAGACCCAGTACTTC
cdr3_aa: CASSYQAISVETQYF

j_call: TRBJ1-5
cdr3_length: 16
v_call: TRBV7-9
clone_size: -
d_call: -
cdr3_nt: TGTGCCAGCAGCCCAGGGGAGCCCCGATGGGATCAGCCCCAGCATTTT
cdr3_aa: CASSPGEPRWDQPQHF

j_call: TRBJ2-3
cdr3_length: 18
v_call: TRBV7-9
clone_size: -
d_call: TRBD1
cdr3_nt: TGTGCCAGCAGCTTAGCGGCCGGGGCAGGGACAGGGGCAGATACGCAGTATTTT
cdr3_aa: CASSLAAGAGTGADTQYF

j_call: TRBJ2-5
cdr3_length: 18
v_call: TRBV4-3
clone_size: -
d_call: -
cdr3_nt: TGCGCCAGCAGCCAAGGGGGGTCGGGGGGCTTAGGACAAGAGACCCAGTACTTC
cdr3_aa: CASSQGGSGGLGQETQYF

j_call: TRBJ2-7
cdr3_length: 14
v_call: TRBV6-5
clone_size: few
d_call: TRBD1
cdr3_nt: TGTGCCAGCAACCGACAGGGGCCTGACTACGAGCAGTACTTC
cdr3_aa: CASNRQGPDYEQYF

j_call: TRBJ1-1
cdr3_length: 14
v_call: TRBV19
clone_size: -
d_call: TRBD1
cdr3_nt: TGTGCCAGTACCCCATGGACAGGGAGGACTGAAGCTTTCTTT
cdr3_aa: CASTPWTGRTEAFF

j_call: TRBJ1-1
cdr3_length: 10
v_call: TRBV30
clone_size: -
d_call: -
cdr3_nt: TGTGCCTGGATATCCTCTGCGGCTTTCTTT
cdr3_aa: CAWISSAAFF

j_call: TRBJ2-1
cdr3_length: 15
v_call: TRBV7-2
clone_size: -
d_call: TRBD1
cdr3_nt: TGTGCCAGCAGCTTGGTGGGACAGGTCTACAATGAGCAGTTCTTC
cdr3_aa: CASSLVGQVYNEQFF

j_call: TRBJ1-2
cdr3_length: 13
v_call: TRBV2
clone_size: -
d_call: TRBD1
cdr3_nt: TGTGCCAGCAGTGCCGACAGGGACTATGGCTACACCTTC
cdr3_aa: CASSADRDYGYTF

j_call: TRBJ1-2
cdr3_length: 16
v_call: TRBV7-2
clone_size: -
d_call: TRBD1
cdr3_nt: TGTGCCAGCAGGCCTTCCGGGACAGGGAAGGGCTATGGCTACACCTTC
cdr3_aa: CASRPSGTGKGYGYTF

j_call: TRBJ1-3
cdr3_length: 14
v_call: TRBV6-6
clone_size: once
d_call: -
cdr3_nt: TGTGCCAGCACCCTCGCGGGAAGAGGAAACACCATATATTTT
cdr3_aa: CASTLAGRGNTIYF

j_call: TRBJ2-3
cdr3_length: 15
v_call: TRBV7-2
clone_size: once
d_call: -
cdr3_nt: TGTGCCAGCAGCTTAGAGGGGAAACGCACAGATACGCAGTATTTT
cdr3_aa: CASSLEGKRTDTQYF

j_call: TRBJ2-5
cdr3_length: 16
v_call: TRBV4-1
clone_size: -
d_call: -
cdr3_nt: TGCGCCAGCAGCCAAAAAGACAGGCTTGGATGGGAGACCCAGTACTTC
cdr3_aa: CASSQKDRLGWETQYF

j_call: TRBJ2-7
cdr3_length: 12
v_call: TRBV4-2
clone_size: once
d_call: -
cdr3_nt: TGTGCCAGCAGCCACGGAGACTACGAGCAGTACTTC
cdr3_aa: CASSHGDYEQYF

j_call: TRBJ1-1
cdr3_length: 12
v_call: TRBV19
clone_size: -
d_call: -
cdr3_nt: TGTGCCAGTAGGGAGATGAACACTGAAGCTTTCTTT
cdr3_aa: CASREMNTEAFF

j_call: TRBJ2-1
cdr3_length: 15
v_call: TRBV6-6
clone_size: -
d_call: -
cdr3_nt: TGTGCCAGCAGCAAGGACTCCCGGACCCTCAATGAGCAGTTCTTC
cdr3_aa: CASSKDSRTLNEQFF

j_call: TRBJ1-3
cdr3_length: 14
v_call: TRBV19
clone_size: -
d_call: -
cdr3_nt: TGTGCCAGTACACGGGAGGTCTCTGGAAACACCATATATTTT
cdr3_aa: CASTREVSGNTIYF

j_call: TRBJ2-1
cdr3_length: 14
v_call: TRBV11-2
clone_size: -
d_call: TRBD1
cdr3_nt: TGTGCCAGCAGCGCCCCCCTCCGACAGGGTGAGCAGTTCTTC
cdr3_aa: CASSAPLRQGEQFF

j_call: TRBJ2-3
cdr3_length: 17
v_call: TRBV29-1
clone_size: -
d_call: TRBD2
cdr3_nt: TGCAGCGTTGAAGGCGCTAGCGGGAGCGGGGGCACAGATACGCAGTATTTT
cdr3_aa: CSVEGASGSGGTDTQYF

j_call: TRBJ1-2
cdr3_length: 19
v_call: TRBV4-2
clone_size: -
d_call: -
cdr3_nt: TGTGCCAGCAGCCAAGATAGTGGCAGGGGAAGTCAATACGACTATGGCTACACCTTC
cdr3_aa: CASSQDSGRGSQYDYGYTF

j_call: TRBJ1-1
cdr3_length: 12
v_call: TRBV19
clone_size: -
d_call: -
cdr3_nt: TGTGCCAGTAGTCCCCGGGACACTGAAGCTTTCTTT
cdr3_aa: CASSPRDTEAFF

j_call: TRBJ1-5
cdr3_length: 14
v_call: TRBV5-4
clone_size: -
d_call: TRBD1
cdr3_nt: TGTGCCAGCAGTCCTGACAGGGGCAATCAGCCCCAGCATTTT
cdr3_aa: CASSPDRGNQPQHF

j_call: TRBJ2-1
cdr3_length: 15
v_call: TRBV28
clone_size: -
d_call: TRBD1
cdr3_nt: TGTGCCAGCAGTTTATTGGGGACAGGGGGGAATGAGCAGTTCTTC
cdr3_aa: CASSLLGTGGNEQFF

j_call: TRBJ2-2
cdr3_length: 14
v_call: TRBV7-3
clone_size: -
d_call: -
cdr3_nt: TGTGCCAGCAGCTCGACCCCGGGCACCGGGGAGCTGTTTTTT
cdr3_aa: CASSSTPGTGELFF

j_call: TRBJ1-6
cdr3_length: 16
v_call: TRBV7-2
clone_size: -
d_call: -
cdr3_nt: TGTGCCAGCAGCTCAGGGACTGGTTATGGTAATTCACCCCTCCACTTT
cdr3_aa: CASSSGTGYGNSPLHF

j_call: TRBJ2-7
cdr3_length: 14
v_call: TRBV11-2
clone_size: -
d_call: TRBD1
cdr3_nt: TGTGCCAGCAGCCGTTTCGGGACAGCCTACGAGCAGTACTTC
cdr3_aa: CASSRFGTAYEQYF

j_call: TRBJ2-7
cdr3_length: 15
v_call: TRBV4-3
clone_size: -
d_call: TRBD1
cdr3_nt: TGCGCCAGCAGCCAAGAGGGGGACAGGGCAGACGAGCAGTACTTC
cdr3_aa: CASSQEGDRADEQYF

j_call: TRBJ2-7
cdr3_length: 15
v_call: TRBV9
clone_size: -
d_call: -
cdr3_nt: TGTGCCAGCAGCGTAGGACTAGAGCTACCTTACGAGCAGTACTTC
cdr3_aa: CASSVGLELPYEQYF

j_call: TRBJ1-1
cdr3_length: 15
v_call: TRBV4-1
clone_size: -
d_call: -
cdr3_nt: TGCGCCAGCAGCCGCTTGGACAACCAGAACACTGAAGCTTTCTTT
cdr3_aa: CASSRLDNQNTEAFF

j_call: TRBJ2-7
cdr3_length: 14
v_call: TRBV11-2
clone_size: -
d_call: -
cdr3_nt: TGTGCCAGCAGCTTAGCGACAGGTACCTACGAGCAGTACTTC
cdr3_aa: CASSLATGTYEQYF

j_call: TRBJ2-3
cdr3_length: 14
v_call: TRBV5-6
clone_size: -
d_call: -
cdr3_nt: TGTGCCAGCAGCTTTTCGGGTTACACAGATACGCAGTATTTT
cdr3_aa: CASSFSGYTDTQYF

j_call: TRBJ2-2
cdr3_length: 15
v_call: TRBV2
clone_size: -
d_call: -
cdr3_nt: TGTGCCAGCAGGAAGTACAGGCGGCTCGACGGGGAGCTGTTTTTT
cdr3_aa: CASRKYRRLDGELFF

j_call: TRBJ2-2
cdr3_length: 13
v_call: TRBV6-1
clone_size: few
d_call: TRBD2
cdr3_nt: TGTGCCAGCACCGGGACTAGGACCGGGGAGCTGTTTTTT
cdr3_aa: CASTGTRTGELFF

j_call: TRBJ1-1
cdr3_length: 12
v_call: TRBV28
clone_size: -
d_call: -
cdr3_nt: TGTGCCAGCAGTTCCCTTACAGGCGAAGCTTTCTTT
cdr3_aa: CASSSLTGEAFF

j_call: TRBJ2-1
cdr3_length: 15
v_call: TRBV5-1
clone_size: -
d_call: -
cdr3_nt: TGCGCCAGCAGCTTAATGACGGGGACATACAATGAGCAGTTCTTC
cdr3_aa: CASSLMTGTYNEQFF

j_call: TRBJ1-5
cdr3_length: 15
v_call: TRBV30
clone_size: -
d_call: -
cdr3_nt: TGTGCCTGGAGCCCTTTTGGGGGGAGCAATCAGCCCCAGCATTTT
cdr3_aa: CAWSPFGGSNQPQHF

j_call: TRBJ1-4
cdr3_length: 15
v_call: TRBV6-5
clone_size: -
d_call: -
cdr3_nt: TGTGCCAGCAGTTCCCGGCGGGCTATTTTGGAAAAACTGTTTTTT
cdr3_aa: CASSSRRAILEKLFF

j_call: TRBJ1-2
cdr3_length: 16
v_call: TRBV28
clone_size: -
d_call: -
cdr3_nt: TGTGCCAGCAGTTTGCTCTCGACAAGAGCTAACTATGGCTACACCTTC
cdr3_aa: CASSLLSTRANYGYTF

j_call: TRBJ2-3
cdr3_length: 16
v_call: TRBV10-1
clone_size: -
d_call: TRBD1
cdr3_nt: TGCGCCAGCAGTGGAGGGGGCCCTGCAGTCGCAGATACGCAGTATTTT
cdr3_aa: CASSGGGPAVADTQYF

j_call: TRBJ1-1
cdr3_length: 18
v_call: TRBV19
clone_size: -
d_call: -
cdr3_nt: TGTGCCAGTAGTATGGCGGACACGTCTCGGGGGGGGATGGCTGAAGCTTTCTTT
cdr3_aa: CASSMADTSRGGMAEAFF

j_call: TRBJ1-2
cdr3_length: 11
v_call: TRBV5-4
clone_size: -
d_call: -
cdr3_nt: TGTGCCAGCAGCCCGGGTCGCGGCTACACCTTC
cdr3_aa: CASSPGRGYTF

j_call: TRBJ2-3
cdr3_length: 15
v_call: TRBV10-1
clone_size: -
d_call: -
cdr3_nt: TGCGCCAGCAGTGAGAGTCAGCGGCCCGCAGATACGCAGTATTTT
cdr3_aa: CASSESQRPADTQYF

j_call: TRBJ2-7
cdr3_length: 16
v_call: TRBV10-1
clone_size: few
d_call: TRBD1
cdr3_nt: TGCGCCAGCAGTGTGTCAGAAGGGACAGGGTACCACGAGCAGTACTTC
cdr3_aa: CASSVSEGTGYHEQYF

j_call: TRBJ1-4
cdr3_length: 14
v_call: TRBV4-1
clone_size: -
d_call: -
cdr3_nt: TGCGCCAGCAGCCAAGAAGGGGGAAATGAAAAACTGTTTTTT
cdr3_aa: CASSQEGGNEKLFF

j_call: TRBJ2-5
cdr3_length: 14
v_call: TRBV7-6
clone_size: once
d_call: -
cdr3_nt: TGTGCCAGCAGCTCCCTTAGCGGCCAAGAGACCCAGTACTTC
cdr3_aa: CASSSLSGQETQYF

j_call: TRBJ1-3
cdr3_length: 16
v_call: TRBV30
clone_size: -
d_call: -
cdr3_nt: TGTGCCTGGAGCGGTCCAGTCACTAGCTCTGGAAACACCATATATTTT
cdr3_aa: CAWSGPVTSSGNTIYF

j_call: TRBJ2-5
cdr3_length: 16
v_call: TRBV9
clone_size: -
d_call: -
cdr3_nt: TGTGCCAGCAGCGTAGAGGGCATCCGAGGGCGGGAGACCCAGTACTTC
cdr3_aa: CASSVEGIRGRETQYF

j_call: TRBJ2-1
cdr3_length: 18
v_call: TRBV25-1
clone_size: -
d_call: TRBD1
cdr3_nt: TGTGCCAGCAGTGGTGCCCGTAAGCCCGGGACAGGGGGTAATGGGCAGTTCTTC
cdr3_aa: CASSGARKPGTGGNGQFF

j_call: TRBJ1-2
cdr3_length: 15
v_call: TRBV11-2
clone_size: -
d_call: TRBD1
cdr3_nt: TGTGCCAGCAGCCCACGACAGGGGGCAGACTATGGCTACACCTTC
cdr3_aa: CASSPRQGADYGYTF

j_call: TRBJ2-5
cdr3_length: 13
v_call: TRBV6-6
clone_size: once
d_call: -
cdr3_nt: TGTGCCAGCAGTCGGGACTTGCAAGAGACCCAGTACTTC
cdr3_aa: CASSRDLQETQYF

j_call: TRBJ1-2
cdr3_length: 16
v_call: TRBV4-3
clone_size: -
d_call: -
cdr3_nt: TGCGCCAGCAGCCAGTTTCTTCAGAAAGCTAACTATGGCTACACCTTC
cdr3_aa: CASSQFLQKANYGYTF